This TCR beta chain was found in a study of blood T cell repertoires in COVID-19. Profiling relied on immunoSEQ multiplex PCR, and the TCRdb table lists in-frame clones only, not all of them. The sample shows tens of thousands of clones, 91% of them seen only once. The CDR3 is 11 amino acids. Germline V lookup: CDR1 SGHRS, CDR2 YFSETQ. Trimming at V came to 4 bases and at J to 9 bases, leaving 2 bases not matched to a gene. Specimen: peripheral blood. The gene calls are TRBV5-1 and TRBJ2-7, with 9 bases aligning to TRBD1. This receptor was identified in a human donor in a cohort sampled during active COVID-19. CDR3 bases: TGCGCCAGCAGCCGGGACAGGGTGCAGTACTTC. Translated: CASSRDRVQYF.